The 20 T cell receptor beta chains reported below all come from one sample, sequenced in a study of T-cell reconstitution after alpha-beta-depleted transplantation in children. The library targeted TCRbeta and was prepared with unique molecular identifiers. TCRdb called the PCR reads again in MiXCR, with one record for every CDR3 protein. The sample yields roughly 590,000 distinct CDR3 sequences, around a sixth seen once. Sequencing was performed on PBMCs from the stem cell graft donor, taken from the stem cell graft. The source of these receptors is a human donor who donated a stem cell graft to a child with acute myeloid leukemia.

This clonotype was counted ten times or more. The V gene is TRBV10-3, the J gene TRBJ2-1, with D perhaps being TRBD1 or TRBD2 (5 bases each). CDR3 length: 14 amino acids. The germline gives CDR1 ENHRY, CDR2 SYGVKD. With 8 bases removed from V and 10 bases from J, the gap between germline ends came to 21 bases. CDR3 sequence (DNA): TGTGCCATCCGACGGGACCACGGAATGGCGGAGCAGTTCTTC. Its protein is CAIRRDHGMAEQFF.

This clonotype was picked up a small number of times. J is TRBJ2-3 and V is TRBV10-3; 7 nucleotides line up with TRBD1. The germline V gene encodes CDR1 ENHRY and CDR2 SYGVKD. With V trimmed by 5 bases and J by 5 bases, 10 bases remained unmatched. The CDR3 totals 15 residues. CDR3 coding DNA: TGTGCCATCAGTTCGACAGGGAATTCCCAAGATACGCAGTATTTT. It is translated as CAISSTGNSQDTQYF.

The table lists this clonotype with many counts. J is TRBJ1-5 and V is TRBV7-9; weak D call: TRBD1 (6 bases). Germline loops: CDR1 SEHNR, CDR2 FQNEAQ (reference sequence). The CDR3 is 14 residues long. V lost 1 base and J lost 3, with 7 bases in between. CDR3 residues: CASSLGQDNQPQHF. CDR3 coding DNA: TGTGCCAGCAGCTTAGGACAGGACAATCAGCCCCAGCATTTT.

This chain joins TRBV7-2 and TRBJ2-2; D may be TRBD1 or TRBD2 (7 bases each). Germline V CDR1 and CDR2: SGHTA, FQGNSA. Trimming shortened V by 7 bases and J by 4 bases, and 22 bases separated the two germline ends. CDR3 length: 17 amino acids. The DNA of the CDR3 is TGTGCCAGCACTCGAGTCGGGGGGACAGTTGGCACCGGGGAGCTGTTTTTT. It translates to CASTRVGGTVGTGELFF.

This clonotype was seen a few times. The genes are TRBV20-1 and TRBJ1-2; 8 positions agree with TRBD1. The germline V gene encodes CDR1 DFQATT and CDR2 SNEGSKA (reference sequence). This CDR3 has 15 amino acids. The J segment lost 2 bases and the V segment lost 4 bases, leaving 9 bases of the junction unmatched. CDR3 amino acids: CSATPGGQGNYGYTF. The CDR3 DNA follows: TGCAGTGCTACCCCAGGGGGCCAGGGGAACTATGGCTACACCTTC.

This clonotype showed up many times. The rearrangement links TRBV30 to TRBJ2-1; D is perhaps TRBD1 or TRBD2 (5 bases each). The V and J ends lost 4 bases and 2 bases respectively, with 9 bases between them. The CDR3 runs 13 residues. Germline-derived CDR1 and CDR2 are GTSNPN and SVGIG (reference sequence). The CDR3 sequence is CAWTGSAYNEQFF. In DNA form, the CDR3 reads TGTGCCTGGACAGGGAGCGCCTACAATGAGCAGTTCTTC.

Note on this clonotype: This could be a read error, since a much larger clone is one nucleotide away. CDR3 in amino acids: CRAKRHGDGYTF. In nucleotides, the CDR3 is TGCAGAGCTAAACGACATGGGGATGGCTACACCTTC. This rearrangement joins TRBV20-1 to TRBJ1-2, with D unclear. CDR3 length: 12 residues. In germline, CDR1 is DFQATT, CDR2 SNEGSKA (reference sequence).

This chain joins TRBV10-3 and TRBJ2-1, with a possible D match to TRBD2 (5 bases). Trimming removed 3 bases at V and 10 bases at J, with 22 bases between. The CDR3 length is 16 residues. The germline V gene encodes CDR1 ENHRY and CDR2 SYGVKD. The CDR3 loop is CAISEDSPKVGGEQFF. The CDR3 DNA reads TGTGCCATCAGTGAAGATTCGCCCAAAGTCGGCGGGGAGCAGTTCTTC.

V gene TRBV10-3 combines with J gene TRBJ2-7; no reliable D call. The CDR3 loop spans 15 amino acids. Germline V gene data show CDR1 as ENHRY and CDR2 as SYGVKD. V was clipped by 4 bases and J by 2 bases, with 15 bases between them. The CDR3 protein is CAISASEGFAYEQYV. The CDR3 coding sequence is TGTGCCATCAGTGCATCAGAAGGGTTTGCCTACGAGCAGTACGTC.

This clonotype showed up many times. The chain has TRBV20-1 and TRBJ2-5, with 8 nucleotides matching TRBD1. V lost 0 bases, J lost 3 bases, and 15 bases stayed unmatched. This CDR3 is 18 amino acids long. From germline, CDR1 is DFQATT and CDR2 SNEGSKA (reference sequence). The CDR3 nucleotides are TGCAGTGCTAGAGATAGCTGGACTTCGGACAGGGACGAAGAGACCCAGTACTTC. Its translation is CSARDSWTSDRDEETQYF.

This clonotype was counted at least ten times. The gene calls are TRBV7-2 and TRBJ1-2; no reliable D call. Trimming pared 1 base from V and 6 bases from J, leaving 9 bases between. The CDR3 has 13 amino acids. The V gene's germline CDR1 is SGHTA and CDR2 FQGNSA. CDR3 DNA sequence: TGTGCCAGCAGCTTAGTGGTGTACGATGGCTACACCTTC. This gives the protein CASSLVVYDGYTF.

At least ten counts were recorded for this clonotype. The chain employs TRBV20-1 and TRBJ2-7; 12 bases match TRBD2. This CDR3 region has 15 residues. Germline V CDR1 and CDR2: DFQATT, SNEGSKA (reference sequence). J lost 4 bases, V lost 1 base, and 5 bases had no gene match. The CDR3 nucleotides are TGCAGTGCTAGAGTTGCTAGCGGGGGGGCGTACGAGCAGTACGTC. This gives the protein CSARVASGGAYEQYV.

This clonotype was counted a single time. A clone one base away is much larger, so this may be a read error. The V gene is TRBV12-3 or TRBV12-4, the J gene TRBJ1-1; the D is unclear. CDR3 size: 11 residues. The CDR3 DNA reads TGTGCCGGCAGCCCAGACACTGAAGCTTTCTTT. Protein product: CAGSPDTEAFF.

There are many counts of this clonotype. The chain employs TRBV29-1 and TRBJ2-7, with a weak D call TRBD1 (7 bases). Germline V gene lookup returns CDR1 SQVTM and CDR2 ANQGSEA. The CDR3 totals 14 residues. Trimming took 6 bases from V and 0 from J, leaving 15 bases between them. The CDR3 sequence: CSVATGDSSYEQYF. CDR3 DNA: TGCAGCGTGGCAACAGGGGACTCCTCCTACGAGCAGTACTTC.

On this clonotype: Given a much more abundant clone one base away, this may be a read error. This chain links TRBV20-1 with TRBJ2-5; weak D call: TRBD1 (6 bases). The CDR3 is 15 amino acids. Germline CDR1 and CDR2: DFQATT and SNEGSKA (reference sequence). V lost 5 bases and J lost 5, with 21 bases in between. The chain's CDR3 is CSAGVLRQAEETQYF. CDR3 nucleotides: TGCAGTGCTGGAGTGCTTCGACAGGCGGAGGAGACCCAGTACTTC.

Many counts were recorded for this clonotype. The V and J genes are TRBV29-1 and TRBJ2-7, with 11 positions matching TRBD1. Trimming removed 4 bases from V and 2 bases from J; junction bases left unmatched: 4. Germline loops: CDR1 SQVTM, CDR2 ANQGSEA. This CDR3 is built from 14 residues. CDR3 loop: CSVAGQGEAYEQYV. CDR3 sequence (DNA): TGCAGCGTTGCGGGACAGGGGGAGGCCTACGAGCAGTACGTC.

This clonotype was recorded a few times. The rearrangement uses TRBV28 and TRBJ1-1; D is possibly TRBD1 (6 bases). Between the trimmed V and J ends, which lost 6 bases and 1 base, there was a span of 9 bases. Germline CDR1 and CDR2: MDHEN and SYDVKM. The CDR3 contains 13 residues. The CDR3 protein is CASRLGQNTEAFF. In DNA, the CDR3 is TGTGCCAGCAGACTGGGACAGAACACTGAAGCTTTCTTT. The whole variable domain, remainder taken from reference TRBV28 and TRBJ1-1, is DVKVTQSSRYLVKRTGEKVFLECVQDMDHENMFWYRQDPGLGLRLIYFSYDVKMKEKGDIPEGYSVSREKKERFSLILESASTNQTSMYLCASRLGQNTEAFFGQGTRLTVV.

Concerning this clonotype: With a much larger clone just one base away, this may be a read error. This CDR3 is missing its conserved last phenylalanine or tryptophan, likely due to a read error. The CDR3 protein is CSAGRGLYYEQYL. DNA for the CDR3: TGCAGCGCCGGGAGGGGGCTATACTACGAGCAGTACCTC. V and J are TRBV29-1 and TRBJ2-7; tentative D call: TRBD2 (8 bases). Germline V lookup: CDR1 SQVTM, CDR2 ANQGSEA. V lost 7 bases and J lost 3, with 16 bases in between. The CDR3 has 13 residues.

This clonotype was recorded a few times. The chain's CDR3 is CASSSMGRAFF. Here the CDR3 DNA reads TGTGCCAGCAGCTCAATGGGTCGGGCTTTCTTT. The genes are TRBV9 and TRBJ1-1; D not resolved. CDR1 and CDR2 from the germline V gene are SGDLS and YYNGEE. Trimming stripped 4 bases from V and 11 bases from J, with 12 bases between. This CDR3 is 11 amino acids long.

This clonotype was detected a few times. CDR3 nucleotide sequence: TGCAGTGCTAGAGATACGGGGGACGCCAAAGAAGAGACCCAGTACTTC. It yields the protein CSARDTGDAKEETQYF. J is TRBJ2-5 and V is TRBV20-1, with D perhaps matching TRBD2 (6 bases). The CDR3 loop spans 16 amino acids. V lost 0 bases, J lost 3 bases, and 17 bases lay in between. CDR1 and CDR2 from the germline V gene are DFQATT and SNEGSKA (reference sequence).